These 6 T cell receptor beta chains originate from one sample sequenced in a study of OX40 agonist ivuxolimab in advanced cancers. The protocol was immunoSEQ multiplex PCR, while the TCRdb copy is restricted to in-frame clones and leaves out a portion. Among roughly 49,000 clones listed, about nine tenths were seen once. Sequenced material: CD4+ or CD8+ T cells sorted from blood, taken in a trial of the OX40 agonist ivuxolimab. The source of these receptors is an adult with an advanced solid tumor such as melanoma, head and neck, liver or kidney cancer.

This chain uses TRBV5-6 with TRBJ2-7, with D tentatively TRBD1 (6 bases). CDR3 length equals 14 residues. Germline V gives CDR1 SGHDT, CDR2 YYEEEE. Trimming removed 5 bases from V and 0 bases from J, with 12 bases in between. The CDR3 sequence is CASRLTGNSYEQYF. As DNA, the CDR3 is TGTGCCAGCAGGTTAACAGGGAACTCCTACGAGCAGTACTTC.

J is TRBJ2-7 and V is TRBV27, with D perhaps TRBD2 (5 bases). With 5 bases removed from V and 3 bases from J, the gap between germline ends came to 20 bases. Germline V gives CDR1 MNHEY, CDR2 SMNVEV (reference sequence). CDR3 length equals 16 residues. The CDR3 is CASSPTITAAYYEQYF. The CDR3 bases are TGTGCCAGCAGTCCCACCATTACAGCGGCGTACTACGAGCAGTACTTC.

The V and J genes are TRBV5-4 and TRBJ1-4; D uncertain. The CDR3 length is 14 residues. In germline, CDR1 is SGHNT, CDR2 YYREEE (reference sequence). Trimming took 0 bases from V and 5 from J, leaving 8 bases between them. This CDR3 is CASSLGIGNEKLFF. The CDR3 nucleotides are TGTGCCAGCAGCTTGGGAATAGGAAATGAAAAACTGTTTTTT. Full variable domain (remainder filled in from reference TRBV5-4 and TRBJ1-4): ETGVTQSPTHLIKTRGQQVTLRCSSQSGHNTVSWYQQALGQGPQFIFQYYREEENGRGNFPPRFSGLQFPNYSSELNVNALELDDSALYLCASSLGIGNEKLFFGSGTQLSVL.

This rearrangement joins TRBV28 to TRBJ2-5; the D is unclear. V lost 7 bases, J lost 5 bases, and 11 bases lay in between. Germline CDR1 and CDR2: MDHEN and SYDVKM. This CDR3 is built from 12 residues. The CDR3 nucleotides read TGTGCCAGCACCGCCTCCCCTGAGACCCAGTACTTC. Translation: CASTASPETQYF.

Worth noting for this clone: Other DNA sequences of this sample code for an identical CDR3. The chain combines TRBV19 with TRBJ2-7; D is unclear. Germline lookup yields CDR1 LNHDA and CDR2 SQIVND (reference sequence). Trimming removed 5 bases from V and 4 bases from J, with 6 bases in between. The CDR3 loop spans 11 amino acids. The CDR3 DNA reads as TGTGCCAGTAGTGACCGGTACGAGCAGTACTTC. Its translation is CASSDRYEQYF. Full variable domain (rest looked up from reference TRBV19 and TRBJ2-7): DGGITQSPKYLFRKEGQNVTLSCEQNLNHDAMYWYRQDPGQGLRLIYYSQIVNDFQKGDIAEGYSVSREKKESFPLTVTSAQKNPTAFYLCASSDRYEQYFGPGTRLTVT.

The chain has TRBV7-9 and TRBJ2-7; 12 positions agree with TRBD2. V lost 6 bases to trimming and J lost 4 bases; unmatched junction nucleotides: 13. Germline lookup yields CDR1 SEHNR and CDR2 FQNEAQ (reference sequence). The CDR3 sequence is 17 residues long. The CDR3 nucleotides read TGTGCCAGCAGTTTCAGCTTGACTAGCGGGAGTGAATACGAGCAGTACTTC. Amino acid sequence: CASSFSLTSGSEYEQYF.